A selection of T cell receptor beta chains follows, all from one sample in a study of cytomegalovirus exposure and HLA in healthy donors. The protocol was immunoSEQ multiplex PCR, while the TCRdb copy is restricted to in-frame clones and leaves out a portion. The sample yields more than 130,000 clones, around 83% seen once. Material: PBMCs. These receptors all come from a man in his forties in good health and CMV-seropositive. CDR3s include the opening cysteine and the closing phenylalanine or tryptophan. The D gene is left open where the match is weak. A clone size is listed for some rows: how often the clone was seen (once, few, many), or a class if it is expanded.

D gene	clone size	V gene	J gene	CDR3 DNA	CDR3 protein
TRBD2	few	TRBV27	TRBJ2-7	TGTGCCAGCAGTTCCTATAACCCGGGACTAGCTACCCACGAGCAGTACTTC	CASSSYNPGLATHEQYF
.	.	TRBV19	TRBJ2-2	TGTGCCAGTAGTATAGCCCAGGGTTGGGCCGGGGAGCTGTTTTTT	CASSIAQGWAGELFF
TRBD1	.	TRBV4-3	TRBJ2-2	TGCGCCAGCAGCCAAGAATGGGGACAGGACTTAACGAACACCGGGGAGCTGTTTTTT	CASSQEWGQDLTNTGELFF
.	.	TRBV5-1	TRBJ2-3	TGCGCCAGCAGTCTCCGCCTCCGAGATGCGCAGTATTTT	CASSLRLRDAQYF
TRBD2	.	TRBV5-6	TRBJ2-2	TGTGCCAGCAGCCGGGGGGTGAACACCGGGGAGCTGTTTTTT	CASSRGVNTGELFF
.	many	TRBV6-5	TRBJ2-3	TGTGCCAGCAGTTCCCTCGGGGGATATACGCAGTATTTT	CASSSLGGYTQYF
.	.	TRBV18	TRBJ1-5	TGTGCCAGCTCACCAACCGGGGGTAATCAGCCCCAGCATTTT	CASSPTGGNQPQHF
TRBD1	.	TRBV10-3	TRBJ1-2	TGTGCCAGCTCATTAGGACAGGGCTATGGCTACACCTTC	CASSLGQGYGYTF
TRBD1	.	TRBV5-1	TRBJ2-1	TGCGCCAGCAGCTCGAGCACCGGGACAGCTAATGAGCAGTTCTTC	CASSSSTGTANEQFF
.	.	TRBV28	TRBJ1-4	TGTGCCAGCAGTTCCCACGGGGGTTCTAATGAAAAACTGTTTTTT	CASSSHGGSNEKLFF
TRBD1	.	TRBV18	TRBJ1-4	TGTGCCAGCTCACCCCCAGGGGGAACTAATGAAAAACTGTTTTTT	CASSPPGGTNEKLFF
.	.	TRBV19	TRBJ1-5	TGTGCCAGTAGTCCGACCGGAGGTTCCTCTTATAGCAATCAGCCCCAGCATTTT	CASSPTGGSSYSNQPQHF
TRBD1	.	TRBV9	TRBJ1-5	TGTGCCAGCAGCGATCGGGACAGGTATAAGCCCCAGCATTTT	CASSDRDRYKPQHF
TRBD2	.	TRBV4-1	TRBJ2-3	TGCGCCAGCAGCCGAATAACCGGGACTAGCGGGAGGGCCGGGACGCAGTATTTT	CASSRITGTSGRAGTQYF
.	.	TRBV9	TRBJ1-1	TGTGCCAGCAGCTCAGGAGGAACTGAAGCTTTCTTT	CASSSGGTEAFF
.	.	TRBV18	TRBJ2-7	TGTGCCAGCTCATCTGAATTGGGGGCTACCTACGAGCAGTACTTC	CASSSELGATYEQYF
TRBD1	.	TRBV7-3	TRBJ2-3	TGTGCCAGCAGCCCCGGACAGGGGGCAACAGATACGCAGTATTTT	CASSPGQGATDTQYF
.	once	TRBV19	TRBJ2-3	TGTGCCAGTAGTATAACCGGGACTAGCACAGATACGCAGTATTTT	CASSITGTSTDTQYF
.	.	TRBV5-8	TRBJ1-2	TGTGCCAGCAAAGGACAGAACTATGGCTACACCTTC	CASKGQNYGYTF
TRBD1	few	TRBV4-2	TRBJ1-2	TGTGCCAGCAGCCGGGACTCGACAGGGGGGAACTATGGCTACACCTTC	CASSRDSTGGNYGYTF
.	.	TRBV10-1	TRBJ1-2	TGCGCCAGCAGTGAGTCCAGGGGTCCCAGTGGCTACACCTTC	CASSESRGPSGYTF
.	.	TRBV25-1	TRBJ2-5	TGTGCCAGCAGTGACCTGACAATCCAAGAGACCCAGTACTTC	CASSDLTIQETQYF
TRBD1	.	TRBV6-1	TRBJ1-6	TGTGCCAGCAGTGGACCGGGACAGGGAGTTTTACCCCTCCACTTT	CASSGPGQGVLPLHF
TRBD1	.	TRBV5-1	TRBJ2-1	TGCGCCAGCAGCTTGGGACAGGGGGCGTACAATGAGCAGTTCTTC	CASSLGQGAYNEQFF
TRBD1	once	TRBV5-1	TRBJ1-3	TGCGCCAGCAGCCCCGGACAGGGGTCTGGAAACACCATATATTTT	CASSPGQGSGNTIYF
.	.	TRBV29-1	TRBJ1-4	TGCAGCGTTGAGGGAGGGAGAGATGAAAAACTGTTTTTT	CSVEGGRDEKLFF
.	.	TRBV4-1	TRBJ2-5	TGCGCCAGCAGCCAAGGGGGGGACCAAGAGACCCAGTACTTC	CASSQGGDQETQYF
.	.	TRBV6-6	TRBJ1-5	TGTGCCAGCAGTCCGGGACACAAAAATCAGCCCCAGCATTTT	CASSPGHKNQPQHF
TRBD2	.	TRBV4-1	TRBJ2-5	TGCGCCAGCAGCCCGGGACTAGCGGGGGGCCGAGGACGAGAGACCCAGTACTTC	CASSPGLAGGRGRETQYF
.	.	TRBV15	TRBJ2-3	TGTGCCACCAGCAGAGATCAGGGTGCTAGCACAGATACGCAGTATTTT	CATSRDQGASTDTQYF
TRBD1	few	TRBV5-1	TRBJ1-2	TGCGCCAGCAGAGTTATAGGGACAGGGGAAGGCTACACCTTC	CASRVIGTGEGYTF
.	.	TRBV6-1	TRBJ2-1	TGTGCCAGCAGTGAAATAGCAGGGATCAATGAGCAGTTCTTC	CASSEIAGINEQFF
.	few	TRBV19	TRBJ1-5	TGTGCCAGTAGTGGGTCCAGGTTAGGCAATCAGCCCCAGCATTTT	CASSGSRLGNQPQHF
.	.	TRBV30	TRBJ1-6	TGTGCCTGGCGATTTGGGGGGTTCAATTCACCCCTCCACTTT	CAWRFGGFNSPLHF
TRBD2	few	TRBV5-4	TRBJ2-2	TGTGCCAGCAGCTGGGGGTCTAGCGGGGGGTTTTCCGGGGAGCTGTTTTTT	CASSWGSSGGFSGELFF
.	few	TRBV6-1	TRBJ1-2	TGTGCCAGCAGTCCAGAGGGATCGGGCGGCTATGGCTACACCTTC	CASSPEGSGGYGYTF
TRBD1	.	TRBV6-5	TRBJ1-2	TGTGCCAGCAGGCGGGACAGGTTGACTGGCTACACCTTC	CASRRDRLTGYTF
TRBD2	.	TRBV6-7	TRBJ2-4	TGTGCCAGCAGTTACCTAGCGGGAGGGCCATCCAAAAACATTCAGTACTTC	CASSYLAGGPSKNIQYF
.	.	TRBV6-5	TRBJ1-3	TGTGCCAGCAGTTACACGGGCTCTGGAAACACCATATATTTT	CASSYTGSGNTIYF
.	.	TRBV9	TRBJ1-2	TGTGCCAGCAGCCAACGTACAGGAGTCGTGGGAAATGGCTACACCTTC	CASSQRTGVVGNGYTF
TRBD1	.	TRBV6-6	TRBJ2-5	TGTGCCAGCAGCTCCGGGACAGGGCTAGAAGAGACCCAGTACTTC	CASSSGTGLEETQYF
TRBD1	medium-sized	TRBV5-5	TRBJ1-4	TGTGCCAGCAGCTTGACCCGGGGGACAGGGTATAATGAAAAACTGTTTTTT	CASSLTRGTGYNEKLFF